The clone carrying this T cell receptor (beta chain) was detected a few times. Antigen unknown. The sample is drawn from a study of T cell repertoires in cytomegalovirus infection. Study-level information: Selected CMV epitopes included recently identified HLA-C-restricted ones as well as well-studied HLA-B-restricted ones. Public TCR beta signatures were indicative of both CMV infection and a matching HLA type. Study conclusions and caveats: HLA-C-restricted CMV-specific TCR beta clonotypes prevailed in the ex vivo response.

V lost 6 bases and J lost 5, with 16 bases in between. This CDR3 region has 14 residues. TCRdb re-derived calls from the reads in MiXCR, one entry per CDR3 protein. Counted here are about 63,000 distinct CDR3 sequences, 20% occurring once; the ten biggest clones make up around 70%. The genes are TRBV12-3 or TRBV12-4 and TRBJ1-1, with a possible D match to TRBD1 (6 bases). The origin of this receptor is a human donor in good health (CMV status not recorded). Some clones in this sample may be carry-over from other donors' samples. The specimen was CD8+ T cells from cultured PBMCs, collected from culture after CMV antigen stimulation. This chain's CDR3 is CASRTKTGWTEAFF. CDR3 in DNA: TGTGCCAGCAGGACTAAGACAGGTTGGACTGAAGCTTTCTTT.